This TCR beta chain came from a study of T cell repertoires in cytomegalovirus infection. To note about this clonotype: Its antigen is still unknown.

The CDR3 contains 15 residues. Deletions cut 2 bases from V and 0 bases from J, with 9 bases between. Germline V gene lookup returns CDR1 KGHSH and CDR2 LQKENI. General observations from the study: The cumulative frequency of public TCR beta families distinguished individuals who carried CMV together with the relevant HLA. The response measured ex vivo was dominated by TCR beta clonotypes (HLA-C-restricted and CMV-specific).

TCRdb itself ran the reads through MiXCR, one entry per CDR3 protein. The sample has hundreds of thousands of distinct CDR3 sequences; more than 25% are singletons. Here the sequenced sample was cultured CD8+ T cells from PBMCs, taken from culture after CMV antigen stimulation. The source is a human donor in good health (CMV status not recorded). Some clones in this sample may be carry-over from other donors' samples. The chain links TRBV18 to TRBJ2-3; D gene uncertain. CDR3 sequence (DNA): TGTGCCAGCTCACCAGAATTACTTAGCACAGATACGCAGTATTTT. Encoded protein: CASSPELLSTDTQYF.